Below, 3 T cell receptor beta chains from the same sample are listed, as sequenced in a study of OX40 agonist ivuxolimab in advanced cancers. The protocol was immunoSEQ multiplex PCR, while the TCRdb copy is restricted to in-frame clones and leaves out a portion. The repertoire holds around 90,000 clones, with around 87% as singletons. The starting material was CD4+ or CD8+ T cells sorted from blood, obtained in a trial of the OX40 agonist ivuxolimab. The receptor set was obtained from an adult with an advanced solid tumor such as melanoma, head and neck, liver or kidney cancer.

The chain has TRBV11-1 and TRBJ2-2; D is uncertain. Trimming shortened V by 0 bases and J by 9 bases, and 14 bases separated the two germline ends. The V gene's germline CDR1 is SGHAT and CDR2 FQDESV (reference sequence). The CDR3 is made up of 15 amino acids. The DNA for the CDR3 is TGTGCCAGCAGCTTAGCTGGGAACACGGGCCGGGAGCTGTTTTTT. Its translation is CASSLAGNTGRELFF.

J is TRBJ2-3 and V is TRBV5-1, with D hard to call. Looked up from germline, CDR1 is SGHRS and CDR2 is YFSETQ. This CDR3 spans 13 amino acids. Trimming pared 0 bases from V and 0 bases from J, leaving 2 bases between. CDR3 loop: CASSLGSTDTQYF. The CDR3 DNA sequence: TGCGCCAGCAGCTTGGGAAGCACAGATACGCAGTATTTT. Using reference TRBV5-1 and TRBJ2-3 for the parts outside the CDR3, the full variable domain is KAGVTQTPRYLIKTRGQQVTLSCSPISGHRSVSWYQQTPGQGLQFLFEYFSETQRNKGNFPGRFSGRQFSNSRSEMNVSTLELGDSALYLCASSLGSTDTQYFGPGTRLTVL.

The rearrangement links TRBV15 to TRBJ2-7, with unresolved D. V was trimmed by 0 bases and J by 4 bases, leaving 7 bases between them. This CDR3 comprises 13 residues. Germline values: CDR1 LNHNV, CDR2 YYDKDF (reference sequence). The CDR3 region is CATSREVGYEQYF. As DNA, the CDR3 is TGTGCCACCAGCAGAGAAGTGGGGTACGAGCAGTACTTC.